This is a list of T cell receptor beta chains from one sample in a study of beta chain features in type 1 diabetes. Produced via immunoSEQ multiplex PCR; TCRdb's table is partial and in-frame only. There are 60,000 to 75,000 clones in the sample; roughly 60% occur only once, and 2% to 2.5% lies in the top ten. Sequencing input: Tregs from blood. These receptors were taken from a woman aged 18-35 years in good health. Each CDR3 is given with its conserved first and last residue. The order of the fields is clone size, D gene, J gene, V gene, CDR3 DNA, CDR3 protein. A D gene is named only where the DNA matches it firmly. Rows give clone size only sometimes, using once, few, many, or a class for an expanded clone.

. | TRBD1 | TRBJ1-5 | TRBV5-5 | TGTGCCAGCAGTTGGGGACAGGGTTACCAGCCCCAGCATTTT | CASSWGQGYQPQHF
. | TRBD1 | TRBJ1-3 | TRBV2 | TGTGCCAGCAGTGAAAGGGACAGGGGAGGAAACACCATATATTTT | CASSERDRGGNTIYF
. | . | TRBJ2-1 | TRBV7-2 | TGTGCCAGCAGCTTAGATCAGGGGCCATACAATGAGCAGTTCTTC | CASSLDQGPYNEQFF
few | . | TRBJ1-1 | TRBV19 | TGTGCCAGTAGTCTAGGACTGCTGAACACTGAAGCTTTCTTT | CASSLGLLNTEAFF
few | . | TRBJ2-5 | TRBV11-2 | TGTGCCAGCAGCTTAAGACGGGATGGGGAGACCCAGTACTTC | CASSLRRDGETQYF
. | TRBD1 | TRBJ1-6 | TRBV29-1 | TGCAGCGTTAAGGACAGGGGAGAAAATTCACCCCTCCACTTT | CSVKDRGENSPLHF
few | TRBD1 | TRBJ2-7 | TRBV30 | TGTGCCTGGAGTTACGGGACAGGGAGCTCCTACGAGCAGTACTTC | CAWSYGTGSSYEQYF
. | TRBD2 | TRBJ2-7 | TRBV6-5 | TGTGCCAGCAGTTACTCCTCCGGGACTAGCCATTACGAGCAGTACTTC | CASSYSSGTSHYEQYF
. | TRBD2 | TRBJ2-5 | TRBV29-1 | TGCAGCGTTGATCGTCTAGCGGGAGCCAAGGGGGGGCGAGAGACCCAGTACTTC | CSVDRLAGAKGGRETQYF
few | . | TRBJ1-2 | TRBV6-5 | TGTGCCAGCAGTTACGCCGGGATCTATGGCTACACCTTC | CASSYAGIYGYTF
. | . | TRBJ2-7 | TRBV6-6 | TGTGCCAGCAGTCGACAAGACGGCCGGCAGTACTTC | CASSRQDGRQYF
. | . | TRBJ1-1 | TRBV30 | TGTGCCTGGAGGCCCGGACTGCAGAACACTGAAGCTTTCTTT | CAWRPGLQNTEAFF
few | TRBD1 | TRBJ1-5 | TRBV29-1 | TGCAGCGTCAGTGGGACAGACAATCAGCCCCAGCATTTT | CSVSGTDNQPQHF
. | TRBD1 | TRBJ1-1 | TRBV18 | TGTGCCAGCTCACAGGACAGGGGTGTGTTAGGAACTGAAGCTTTCTTT | CASSQDRGVLGTEAFF
. | TRBD2 | TRBJ2-4 | TRBV5-1 | TGCGCCAGCAGCTCCGGGACTAGCGGGGAGACAAACATTCAGTACTTC | CASSSGTSGETNIQYF
. | TRBD2 | TRBJ2-1 | TRBV9 | TGTGCCAGCAGCGCCAACCGAGTAGCGGGGATGAGCTCCTACAATGAGCAGTTCTTC | CASSANRVAGMSSYNEQFF
. | . | TRBJ2-6 | TRBV6-5 | TGTGCCAGCAGGAAACAGGTTCTCTCGGCCAACGTCCTGACTTTC | CASRKQVLSANVLTF
. | TRBD1 | TRBJ2-2 | TRBV19 | TGTGCCAGTAGTGGACAAGGACAGGGAAACACCGGGGAGCTGTTTTTT | CASSGQGQGNTGELFF
few | TRBD1 | TRBJ1-2 | TRBV5-1 | TGCGCCAGCAGCCCGAGGGGGCAGGGCTCTTATGGCTACACCTTC | CASSPRGQGSYGYTF
few | TRBD2 | TRBJ2-1 | TRBV5-1 | TGCGCCAGCAGCTTTTCTAGCGGGAGTGGTAATGAGCAGTTCTTC | CASSFSSGSGNEQFF
few | . | TRBJ2-7 | TRBV4-1 | TGCGCCAGCAGCCAAGCTCCCACAGAAGGATACGAGCAGTACTTC | CASSQAPTEGYEQYF
. | . | TRBJ2-1 | TRBV6-5 | TGTGCCAGCAGAGAGGAGGCCCTGGGAGCTGAGCAGTTCTTC | CASREEALGAEQFF
. | . | TRBJ2-5 | TRBV4-2 | TGTGCCAGCAGCCAAGATAGGCGGGGCCGGGCAGAGACCCAGTACTTC | CASSQDRRGRAETQYF
. | TRBD2 | TRBJ2-7 | TRBV6-6 | TGTGCCAGCTCTGCTAGCGGGAGGGCCTACGAGCAGTACTTC | CASSASGRAYEQYF
. | . | TRBJ1-1 | TRBV6-1 | TGTGCCAGCAGTGAGGGCCTGAACACTGAAGCTTTCTTT | CASSEGLNTEAFF
. | TRBD1 | TRBJ1-2 | TRBV5-6 | TGTGCCAGCAGCTTAAACCAGGGGGCCGTTGGCTACACCTTC | CASSLNQGAVGYTF
. | . | TRBJ1-3 | TRBV7-9 | TGTGCCAGCAGCTTAGAAGGGCTGGACAGCTCTGGGAACACCATATATTTT | CASSLEGLDSSGNTIYF
few | . | TRBJ2-5 | TRBV10-3 | TGTGCCACCCGAGGCGGGCAAGAGACCCAGTACTTC | CATRGGQETQYF
. | . | TRBJ2-7 | TRBV5-1 | TGCGCCAGCAGCCCGCGGGCCAGGGGAATATCCTACGAGCAGTACTTC | CASSPRARGISYEQYF
. | TRBD1 | TRBJ2-7 | TRBV7-2 | TGTGCCAGCAGACTAGACAGGGGCGACTTGAGGGAGCAGTACTTC | CASRLDRGDLREQYF
. | TRBD1 | TRBJ2-7 | TRBV5-1 | TGCGCCAGCAGCACTCCGGACAGGAGCCCCTACGAGCAGTACTTC | CASSTPDRSPYEQYF
. | TRBD1 | TRBJ1-1 | TRBV6-6 | TGTGCCAGCAGTTCAAAACAGGGGCTGAACACTGAAGCTTTCTTT | CASSSKQGLNTEAFF
. | . | TRBJ1-1 | TRBV9 | TGTGCCAGCAGCCCGCTTCTAGTGGCCCAAGCTTTCTTT | CASSPLLVAQAFF
few | . | TRBJ1-4 | TRBV5-1 | TGCGCCAGCAGCGAAACAGGGAAGAAACTGTTTTTT | CASSETGKKLFF
. | . | TRBJ1-3 | TRBV5-4 | TGTGCCAGCAGCCGGAGGGCGGTAGGAGGAAACACCATATATTTT | CASSRRAVGGNTIYF
. | . | TRBJ1-6 | TRBV10-3 | TGTGCCATCAGGGTGGAACAGGGATCACCCCTCCACTTT | CAIRVEQGSPLHF
few | TRBD1 | TRBJ2-7 | TRBV29-1 | TGCAGCGTTGCGGGACAGGGGCTGGGAGAGCAGTACTTC | CSVAGQGLGEQYF
. | TRBD2 | TRBJ2-3 | TRBV27 | TGTGCCAGCAGCCTCGGACTAGCGCCTCCACGAGCGCAGTATTTT | CASSLGLAPPRAQYF
. | TRBD1 | TRBJ1-1 | TRBV6-5 | TGTGCCAGCAGTTACTCAGGACAGGGGGACACTGAAGCTTTCTTT | CASSYSGQGDTEAFF
. | TRBD2 | TRBJ2-3 | TRBV7-2 | TGTGCCAGCAGCTTTAGCGGGGGGGCTTATACGCAGTATTTT | CASSFSGGAYTQYF